A selection of T cell receptor beta chains follows, all from one sample in a study of blood T cell repertoires in COVID-19. Method: immunoSEQ multiplex PCR; TCRdb's copy keeps in-frame clones and lacks some. Here the sample spans roughly 100,000 clones, 82% being singletons. Sequenced material: peripheral blood. The source of these receptors is an elderly man with acute or convalescent COVID-19. Both conserved end residues are trimmed from each CDR3.

v_gene	CDR3aa
TRBV29-1	SVGTGAYEQY
TRBV24-1	ATSGESSYNSPLH
TRBV11-2	ASSLDRGSNEKLF
TRBV4-3	ASSRERGAGELF
TRBV7-2	ASSLGASYEQY
TRBV5-1	ASSVPGLAGGGTDTQY
TRBV5-4	ASSLAGVRLADVGELF
TRBV6-2/TRBV6-3	ASSPRDRKADTQY
TRBV7-2	ASSARTGGKETQY
TRBV9	ASSVGGGTSLVHEQF
TRBV11-2	ASSPHGGSTDTQY
TRBV5-1	ASSLGGNSNQPQH
TRBV6-6	ASRPGGTYEQY
TRBV27	ASSLKGGTGTTRYEQY
TRBV5-1	ASSSKIDYGYT
TRBV9	ASSVPPDSRGSYGYT
TRBV10-2	ASGTSGGETQY
TRBV18	ASSPGLAGPDEQY
TRBV19	ASKITGQGNYGYT
TRBV7-8	ASSLRGTLPSYNEQF
TRBV6-6	ASSLQGEQPQH
TRBV10-2	ASSAYGQGDQPQH
TRBV19	ASSHQGRNSPLH
TRBV7-2	ASSPYKKQGLNEKLF
TRBV7-8	ASSPRVEEGYT
TRBV9	ASSPGQLNSPLH
TRBV2	ASSRRQGGTGELF
TRBV7-9	ASSLVGTGEKPQH
TRBV2	ASSDRTSGGRGELF
TRBV5-1	ASSLRQAYGYT
TRBV27	ASSLSGLPGYT
TRBV28	ASSFLEQGNFYEQY
TRBV28	ASSPTGTSGTTQY
TRBV7-2	ASSSYGGLEAF
TRBV5-4	ASSLSLNTEAF
TRBV24-1	ATMDRGYTDTQY
TRBV9	ASSVEPNGVDTQY
TRBV30	AWSARQGETQY
TRBV7-9	ASSLEGTGGLSYNEQF
TRBV11-2	ASSLSSNEQF
TRBV7-2	ASSLAVGSYNSPLH
TRBV19	ASSGTANSPLH
TRBV3-1/TRBV3-2	ASSKYTGKTQY
TRBV7-2	ASSQGVPGQGGSPLH
TRBV9	ASSVGTGQRDNEQF
TRBV5-3	ARSPTGMNTEAF
TRBV2	ATRQTHSNQPQH
TRBV12-3/TRBV12-4	ASTPTRASEAF
TRBV30	AWTGGAAYNSPLH
TRBV3-1/TRBV3-2	ASRGTSGSRSYNEQF
TRBV5-1	ASSSMTGPTGEQY
TRBV19	ASSTSGQVSNQPQH
TRBV18	ASSQGTAMNTEAF
TRBV28	ASSPRDIGYGYT
TRBV9	ASSVAAGTEAF